These 10 T cell receptor beta chains were all obtained from the same sample, sequenced in a study of CD8 T cells in ankylosing spondylitis (dated by TCRdb to 2017 to 2019). Here is what the overall study found, with its caveats: Blood from ankylosing spondylitis patients appeared to be characterized by a TCR beta motif made up of eight highly homologous amino acid variants.

Libraries were prepared through 5' RACE. Instrument on record: Illumina HiSeq 2500. In-frame beta chains were kept once TCRdb had trimmed the public reads at Q25 with fastp and called clones with MiXCR. A single entry per CDR3 protein holds the most common genes and DNA from its merged rows. The sample has hundreds of thousands of distinct CDR3 sequences on record, roughly 27% of them singletons. The ten biggest clones cover about 0.89% of the sample. These receptors' antigens are unknown. Sequenced input: blood, either unsorted or a sorted T cell fraction (not recorded which). The receptors stem from a male donor with ankylosing spondylitis.

The chain combines TRBV2 with TRBJ2-7; 9 bases fit TRBD1. V dropped 2 bases and J dropped 0; count of bases not matched to a gene: 8. Looked up from germline, CDR1 is SNHLY and CDR2 is FYNNEI. CDR3 length: 17 residues. The CDR3 loop reads CASSERGGQGPSYEQYF. Written as DNA, the CDR3 is TGTGCCAGCAGTGAAAGGGGGGGACAGGGACCCTCCTACGAGCAGTACTTC. Looking up the rest from reference TRBV2 and TRBJ2-7 gives the full variable domain: EPEVTQTPSHQVTQMGQEVILRCVPISNHLYFYWYRQILGQKVEFLVSFYNNEISEKSEIFDDQFSVERPDGSNFTLKIRSTKLEDSAMYFCASSERGGQGPSYEQYFGPGTRLTVT.

This clonotype has just a few counts. The chain recombines TRBV5-1 with TRBJ2-4; 10 bases map to TRBD2. Trimming took 1 base from V and 8 from J; bases not matched to a gene: 9. The CDR3 has 16 residues. CDR1 SGHRS and CDR2 YFSETQ come from the germline V gene. CDR3 DNA: TGCGCCAGCAGCTTGACCGGGACTAGCGTTGTTGACATTCAGTACTTC. Translated: CASSLTGTSVVDIQYF.

The rearrangement joins TRBV10-1 to TRBJ2-5; D not resolved. CDR1 is WNHNN, CDR2 SYGVQD, per germline (reference sequence). This CDR3 has 13 residues. Deletions cut 2 bases from V and 3 bases from J, with 7 bases between. The CDR3 DNA follows: TGCGCCAGCAGTGAGACCCGGGAAGAGACCCAGTACTTC. This translates into CASSETREETQYF.

This clonotype was seen more than once but under ten times. The chain has TRBV12-3 or TRBV12-4 and TRBJ1-1, with D tentatively TRBD1 (5 bases). V lost 11 bases and J lost 7, with 17 bases in between. The CDR3 totals 12 residues. The CDR3 sequence: CAGVRGNIEAFF. In DNA form, the CDR3 reads TGTGCCGGCGTTAGGGGCAATATTGAAGCTTTCTTT.

The chain employs TRBV20-1 and TRBJ2-5, with 8 bases matching TRBD2. Germline V gives CDR1 DFQATT, CDR2 SNEGSKA (reference sequence). V gave up 0 bases and J gave up 7 bases; unmatched junction bases: 10. This CDR3 comprises 15 residues. CDR3 region: CSARDAGGPQGTQYF. The CDR3, as DNA: TGCAGTGCTAGAGATGCGGGAGGCCCCCAGGGGACCCAGTACTTC.

The chain employs TRBV5-1 and TRBJ2-3; D call uncertain. V lost 3 bases, J lost 5 bases, and 10 bases lay in between. CDR3 size: 13 residues. CDR1 is SGHRS and CDR2 is YFSETQ in the germline V gene. CDR3 in amino acids: CASSSLAEDTQYF. The DNA of the CDR3 is TGCGCCAGCAGCTCCCTCGCGGAAGATACGCAGTATTTT.

The rearrangement uses TRBV5-1 and TRBJ1-6, with D unresolved. Trimming shortened V by 4 bases and J by 0 bases, and 23 bases separated the two germline ends. The CDR3 runs to 20 residues. In germline, CDR1 is SGHRS, CDR2 YFSETQ. CDR3 DNA sequence: TGCGCCAGCAGCCCCGCTTCAACCAGCGGCAGCCGCTCCTATAATTCACCCCTCCACTTT. Its protein is CASSPASTSGSRSYNSPLHF.

This chain connects TRBV29-1 to TRBJ1-1, with no clear D. The CDR3 is 12 amino acids. The V end was cut by 1 base, the J end by 4 bases, with 7 bases between. Germline CDR1 SQVTM, CDR2 ANQGSEA. The CDR3 is CSVEAVTTEAFF. CDR3 sequence (DNA): TGCAGCGTTGAAGCGGTGACCACTGAAGCTTTCTTT.

The sample holds a few counts of this clonotype. The rearrangement joins TRBV12-3 or TRBV12-4 to TRBJ1-1; tentative D call: TRBD1 (5 bases). Trimming removed 5 bases from V and 4 bases from J, with 11 bases in between. The CDR3 contains 13 residues. The CDR3 protein is CASSDDSGTEAFF. The CDR3 DNA reads TGTGCCAGCAGTGATGACAGTGGCACTGAAGCTTTCTTT.

This chain connects TRBV24-1 to TRBJ2-7; 8 bases map to TRBD2. The CDR3 is made up of 15 amino acids. Trimming removed 3 bases from V and 4 bases from J; junction bases left unmatched: 7. In germline, CDR1 is KGHDR, CDR2 SFDVKD. As DNA, the CDR3 is TGTGCCACCAGTGATACCTCCGGGACTAGGTACGAGCAGTACTTC. It is translated as CATSDTSGTRYEQYF.